These T cell receptor beta chains were read from a single sample in a study of regulatory T cells in long-lasting Graves disease. In TCRdb, the multiplex PCR reads were re-called with MiXCR into one record per CDR3 protein. The table shows roughly 510,000 distinct CDR3 sequences, with about 16% occurring only once. This sample also appeared in a second study, on T cells in Graves' hyperthyroidism and ophthalmopathy.

Sequencing used peripheral blood mononuclear cells (PBMCs), obtained at new diagnosis, from a patient treated with antithyroid drugs. Receptors originate from a young man with Graves disease. Each CDR3 is given with its conserved first and last residue. The order of the fields is clone size, D gene, V gene, J gene, CDR3 DNA, CDR3 protein. The D gene is left open where the match is weak. Only some rows state a clone size, as once, few, many or a class for expanded clones.

many	TRBD1	TRBV5-1	TRBJ2-3	TGCGCCAGCAAGAGGGGGACAGACACAGATACGCAGTATTTT	CASKRGTDTDTQYF
NA	NA	TRBV5-4	TRBJ1-2	TGTGCCAGCAGCCCGGACTTGAGAACTAACTATGGCTACACCTTC	CASSPDLRTNYGYTF
NA	NA	TRBV4-1	TRBJ2-1	TGCGCCAGCAGCCAAGAGCAGGGCAATGAACAGTTCTTC	CASSQEQGNEQFF
many	TRBD2	TRBV20-1	TRBJ2-5	TGCAGTGCTAGAGATCGAGTAGGACTAGCCTCCCGGGAGACCCAGTACTTC	CSARDRVGLASRETQYF
NA	NA	TRBV10-3	TRBJ1-4	TGTGCCACCCGGCTGGTGGGGGAACCAACTAATGAAAAACTGTTTTTT	CATRLVGEPTNEKLFF
many	NA	TRBV5-1	TRBJ1-2	TGCGCCAGCAGCGAGGATCCCGGGGGCTATGGCTACACCTTC	CASSEDPGGYGYTF
NA	TRBD1	TRBV3-1	TRBJ1-4	TGTGCCAGCAGCCAAGTGTTCTGGGACAGTAATGAAAAACTGTTTTTT	CASSQVFWDSNEKLFF
NA	TRBD2	TRBV6-4	TRBJ2-1	TGTGCCAGCAGTCCCACTAGCGGGAGCGTCGATGAGCAGTTCTTC	CASSPTSGSVDEQFF
NA	TRBD2	TRBV6-5	TRBJ2-1	TGTGCCAGCAGTTACGCGAGCGTGAGACTAGCGGGAGATTACAATGAGCAGTTCTTC	CASSYASVRLAGDYNEQFF
few	NA	TRBV7-8	TRBJ2-5	TGTGCCAGCAGCTTAGGGGTAGCGGCAGGGCCTTTTGAGACCCAGTACTTC	CASSLGVAAGPFETQYF
NA	NA	TRBV3-1	TRBJ2-1	TGTGCCAGCAGCCAAGAGTGGGATAGGGCGGGTGGACCTTGGAATGAGCAGTTCTTC	CASSQEWDRAGGPWNEQFF
NA	NA	TRBV6-1	TRBJ2-7	TGTGCCAGCAAATTAAGGGCAGTCTCCTACGAGCAGTACTTC	CASKLRAVSYEQYF
few	NA	TRBV29-1	TRBJ1-1	TGCAGCGTTGCCTCTGGGGGCAGACGGAACACTGAAGCTTTCTTT	CSVASGGRRNTEAFF
many	NA	TRBV12-3/TRBV12-4	TRBJ2-7	TGTGCCAGCAGTTCCGTCTGGACAGTTGGAGAGGAGCAGTACTTC	CASSSVWTVGEEQYF
many	NA	TRBV29-1	TRBJ2-1	TGCAGCGTTGAGACTGGCTACAATGAGCAGTTCTTC	CSVETGYNEQFF
many	NA	TRBV20-1	TRBJ2-7	TGCAGTGCTAGTAGTCAGATCTACGAGCAGTACTTC	CSASSQIYEQYF
many	NA	TRBV6-1	TRBJ1-5	TGTGCCAGCACGGCTAGGAGCGAAAGCAATCAGCCCCAGCATTTT	CASTARSESNQPQHF
few	TRBD2	TRBV4-1	TRBJ2-7	TGCGCCAGCAGCGGACTGCGTTTGGGGAGCGGGAAAGGCTACGAGCAGTACTTC	CASSGLRLGSGKGYEQYF
many	TRBD1	TRBV7-9	TRBJ2-7	TGTGCCAGCAGCCACCGGGACAGGGCCCACGAGCAGTACTTC	CASSHRDRAHEQYF
NA	NA	TRBV19	TRBJ1-5	TGTGCCAGTAGTATAATGTGGGACATGAATAGCAATCAGCCCCAGCATTTT	CASSIMWDMNSNQPQHF
many	NA	TRBV28	TRBJ2-7	TGTGCCAGCAGTATGATGGACAGCTCCTACGAGCAGTACTTC	CASSMMDSSYEQYF
many	NA	TRBV30	TRBJ1-1	TGTGCCTGCCCGGTGGGTACTGAAGCTTTCTTT	CACPVGTEAFF
few	TRBD2	TRBV20-1	TRBJ2-3	TGCAGTGCTAGAGATTGGACTAGCAGCACAGATACGCAGTATTTT	CSARDWTSSTDTQYF
NA	NA	TRBV13	TRBJ2-7	TGTGCCAGCAGTCCAAGCCGGGGAGCCTACGAGCAGTACTTC	CASSPSRGAYEQYF
few	TRBD2	TRBV7-2	TRBJ2-7	TGTGCCAGCAGTCCCGGGGGGACTAGCGCGCCGTACGAGCAGTACTTC	CASSPGGTSAPYEQYF
NA	NA	TRBV9	TRBJ2-5	TGTGCCAGCAGCTACAGGACGGCGCTGGGGGAGACCCAGTACTTC	CASSYRTALGETQYF
NA	TRBD2	TRBV6-2/TRBV6-3	TRBJ2-1	TGTGCCAGCAGCTCGTCCCGGGGACTAGCGGCTTACAATGAGCAGTTCTTC	CASSSSRGLAAYNEQFF
NA	NA	TRBV9	TRBJ1-1	TGTGCCAGCAGCTTTTCCGGGACGGTGAACACTGAAGCTTTCTTT	CASSFSGTVNTEAFF
NA	NA	TRBV20-1	TRBJ2-7	TGCAGTGCTAGAGATCGGGGCGGGCTTCCTCCCTACGAGCAGTACTTC	CSARDRGGLPPYEQYF
many	TRBD1	TRBV11-2	TRBJ2-3	TGTGCCAGCAGCCCCTGGACAGGGAGCACAGATACGCAGTATTTT	CASSPWTGSTDTQYF
many	NA	TRBV12-5	TRBJ1-1	TGTGCTAGTGGCATAATAGGGATGAACACTGAAGCTTTCTTT	CASGIIGMNTEAFF